Described below is a single T cell receptor (beta chain) sequence and its context. This record belongs to a study of PD-1 blockade in classical Hodgkin lymphoma. Whole-study context: Patients got intravenous nivolumab 3 mg/kg every 2 weeks.

Time point noted: cycle 4 day 1 (C4D1), after around six weeks of nivolumab. Every single patient, without exception, relapsed after autologous stem cell transplantation, and brentuximab vedotin exposure varied. Sequencing used immunoSEQ multiplex PCR; TCRdb keeps in-frame clones, though not all of them. Counted here are around 24,000 clones, roughly 77% occurring once; the ten biggest clones make up about a fifth. V lost 1 base, J lost 5 bases, and 9 bases lay in between. The germline V gene encodes CDR1 SGHDT and CDR2 YYEEEE. The CDR3 loop spans 13 amino acids. V is TRBV5-6 and J is TRBJ1-1, with D perhaps TRBD1 (6 bases). The origin of this receptor is a human donor with classical Hodgkin lymphoma. Sequences were derived from peripheral blood mononuclear cells (PBMCs), sampled before the fourth cycle of nivolumab. CDR3 DNA: TGTGCCAGCAGCTTGCAGAGGGGGACTGAAGCTTTCTTT. This translates into CASSLQRGTEAFF.